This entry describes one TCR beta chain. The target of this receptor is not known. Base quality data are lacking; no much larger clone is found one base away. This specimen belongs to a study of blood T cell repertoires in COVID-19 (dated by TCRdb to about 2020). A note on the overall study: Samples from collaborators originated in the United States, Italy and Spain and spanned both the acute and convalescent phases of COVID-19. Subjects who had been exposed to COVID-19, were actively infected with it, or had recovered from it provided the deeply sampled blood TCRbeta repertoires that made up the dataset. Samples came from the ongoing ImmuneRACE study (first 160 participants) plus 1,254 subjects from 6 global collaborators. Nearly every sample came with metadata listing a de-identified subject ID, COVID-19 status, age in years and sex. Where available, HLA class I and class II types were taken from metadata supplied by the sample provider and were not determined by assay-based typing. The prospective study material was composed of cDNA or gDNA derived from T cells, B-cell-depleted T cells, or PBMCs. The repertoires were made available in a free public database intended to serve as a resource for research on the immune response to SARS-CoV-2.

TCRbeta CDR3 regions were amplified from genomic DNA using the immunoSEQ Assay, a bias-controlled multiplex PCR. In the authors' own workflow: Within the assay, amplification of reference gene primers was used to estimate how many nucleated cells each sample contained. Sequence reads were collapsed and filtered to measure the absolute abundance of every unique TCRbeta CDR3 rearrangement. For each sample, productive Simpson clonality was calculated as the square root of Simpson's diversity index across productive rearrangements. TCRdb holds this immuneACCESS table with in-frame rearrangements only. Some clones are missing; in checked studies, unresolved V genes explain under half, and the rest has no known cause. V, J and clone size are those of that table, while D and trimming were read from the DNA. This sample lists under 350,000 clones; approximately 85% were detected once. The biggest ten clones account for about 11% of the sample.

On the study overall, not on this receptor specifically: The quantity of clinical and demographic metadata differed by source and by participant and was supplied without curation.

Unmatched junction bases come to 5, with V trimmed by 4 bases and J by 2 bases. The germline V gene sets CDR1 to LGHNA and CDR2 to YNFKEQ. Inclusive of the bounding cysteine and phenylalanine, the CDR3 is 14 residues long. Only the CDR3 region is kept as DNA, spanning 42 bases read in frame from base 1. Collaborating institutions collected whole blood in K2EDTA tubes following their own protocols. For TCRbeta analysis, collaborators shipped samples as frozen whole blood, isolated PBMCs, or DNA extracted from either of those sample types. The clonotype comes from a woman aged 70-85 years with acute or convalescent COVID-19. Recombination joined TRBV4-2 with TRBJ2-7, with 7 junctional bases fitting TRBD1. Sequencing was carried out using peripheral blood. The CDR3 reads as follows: CASSRNRGPYEQYF. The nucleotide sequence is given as TGTGCCAGCAGCCGGAACAGGGGCCCCTACGAGCAGTACTTC.